This T cell receptor (beta chain) emerged from a study of identical twins. TCRdb analysed the 5' RACE reads with MiXCR anew, one entry per CDR3 protein. Counted here are about 700,000 distinct CDR3 sequences, less than 7% occurring once; the ten biggest clones make up approximately 2%. CDR3 length: 15 amino acids. Trimming cost V 3 bases and J 3 bases; bases outside gene matches: 5. This clonotype was recorded a few times. The rearrangement links TRBV12-3 or TRBV12-4 to TRBJ2-3; 8 bases map to TRBD2. The sequencing input was naive T cells sorted from blood. The sequence derives from a man between 18 and 35 years old in good health. The CDR3 reads CASSFRAGETDTQYF. The CDR3 DNA is TGTGCCAGCAGTTTCAGAGCGGGAGAGACAGATACGCAGTATTTT.